The entry that follows covers one T cell receptor beta chain sequence. Its antigen remains unidentified. From germline, CDR1 is WSHSY and CDR2 SAAADI. The V end was cut by 8 bases, the J end by 2 bases, with 13 bases between. CDR3 length equals 13 residues. Study outcomes and limitations: Tumor memory CD4+ T cell TCR gene usage was found to cluster with blood and lymph node memory CD4+ cells and with lymph node naive CD4+ cells.

After constant-region reverse-primer amplification, full-length variable regions underwent semi-nested PCR with Nested Universal Primer A. Each CDR3 protein is one row after TCRdb ran MiXCR on the 5' RACE reads. The data contain nearly 55,000 distinct CDR3 sequences, over 20% of them singletons. The gene calls are TRBV10-2 and TRBJ2-7; no reliable D call. Sequencing was performed on tumor-infiltrating naive CD4+ T cells sorted from the breast tumor. Subset specified: naive CD4+ T cells, CD4+CD45RA+CD25-. This sequence was found in a female donor with breast cancer. This CDR3 is CASCTEPTYEQYF. In nucleotides, the CDR3 is TGCGCCAGCTGCACTGAGCCAACCTACGAGCAGTACTTC.